This TCR beta chain was obtained from a study of cytomegalovirus exposure and HLA in healthy donors. While unrecorded immune exposures were likely, the donors were nominally healthy when sampled. Whole-study findings and limits: A likely sequencing artifact accounted for one observed cluster of highly shared sequence variants.

Germline-derived CDR1 and CDR2 are MNHNY and SVGAGI (reference sequence). The CDR3 length is 11 residues. V lost 8 bases to trimming and J lost 8 bases, with 9 bases between them. Both 60 Vbeta primers and 13 Jbeta primers went into the PCR. Using immunoSEQ multiplex PCR, the repertoire was profiled, and TCRdb retains in-frame clones only, with some absent. The sample holds some 100,000 clones; 75% are singletons and the top ten take about 10%. About this clone: Its target is not known.

The rearrangement joins TRBV6-6 to TRBJ2-2; a weak D match, TRBD2 (5 bases). Sequencing input: PBMCs. The TCR was taken from a man aged 45-60 years in good health and CMV-seronegative. In nucleotides, the CDR3 is TGTGCCAGCGGACTTACAGGGGAGCTGTTTTTT. Amino acid sequence: CASGLTGELFF.